The 15 T cell receptor beta chains below come from one sample, sequenced in a study of shared clonotypes between healthy human individuals. TCRdb keeps only in-frame clones here, not all; method: immunoSEQ multiplex PCR. The table includes about 490,000 clones, less than 80% detected once. The sequenced sample consisted of PBMCs. These receptors all stem from a woman between 40 and 50 years old in good health. Some clones in this sample may be carry-over from other donors' samples.

A single count supports this clone. V is TRBV18 and J is TRBJ2-1; possible D gene TRBD1, 6 bases. V lost 0 bases and J lost 0, with 12 bases in between. This CDR3 spans 17 amino acids. Per germline, CDR1 KGHSH and CDR2 LQKENI. The CDR3 DNA follows: TGTGCCAGCTCACCACCGATCGGGACAAGCTCCTACAATGAGCAGTTCTTC. Its protein product is CASSPPIGTSSYNEQFF. Drawing the rest from reference TRBV18 and TRBJ2-1, the complete variable domain is NAGVMQNPRHLVRRRGQEARLRCSPMKGHSHVYWYRQLPEEGLKFMVYLQKENIIDESGMPKERFSAEFPKEGPSILRIQQVVRGDSAAYFCASSPPIGTSSYNEQFFGPGTRLTVL.

The chain uses TRBV10-2 and TRBJ2-1, with D possibly being TRBD1 or TRBD2 (5 bases each). The length of the CDR3 is 13 residues. Germline values: CDR1 WSHSY, CDR2 SAAADI. V lost 6 bases to trimming and J lost 4 bases, with 10 bases between them. This chain's CDR3 is CASRRDVYNEQFF. CDR3 nucleotide sequence: TGCGCCAGCAGACGGGACGTTTACAATGAGCAGTTCTTC.

The genes are TRBV28 and TRBJ1-1; 7 bases align to TRBD1. Germline assignment: CDR1 MDHEN and CDR2 SYDVKM. With 8 bases clipped from V and 6 bases from J, the junction kept 12 bases outside the gene matches. The CDR3 length is 14 residues. In nucleotides, the CDR3 is TGTGCCAGCGCGACAGGGCAGGGGGGGGCTGAAGCTTTCTTT. It yields the protein CASATGQGGAEAFF.

The chain couples TRBV11-3 to TRBJ2-5; 8 nucleotides align to TRBD1. The germline CDR1 and CDR2 sequences are SGHNT and YENEEA. CDR3 length equals 13 residues. V shed 3 bases and J 3 bases; nucleotides not matched to a gene: 0. As DNA, the CDR3 is TGTGCCAGCAGCTTGGACAGGGAAGAGACCCAGTACTTC. As protein: CASSLDREETQYF.

This chain joins TRBV5-1 and TRBJ2-1; TRBD2 aligns across 15 bases. The junction had 3 bases not matched to a gene; V was cut back by 2 bases and J by 3 bases. Per the germline V gene, CDR1 is SGHRS and CDR2 is YFSETQ. The CDR3 contains 17 residues. Here the CDR3 reads CASSFAGLAGGYNEQFF. The CDR3 DNA reads as TGCGCCAGCAGCTTTGCGGGACTAGCGGGAGGCTACAATGAGCAGTTCTTC.

The V call is TRBV28, the J call TRBJ2-5, with 10 bases fitting TRBD2. Germline CDR1 is MDHEN and CDR2 is SYDVKM. Trimming cost V 9 bases and J 5 bases; bases outside gene matches: 9. This CDR3 comprises 14 residues. The CDR3 spells CARPAGGPGETQYF. CDR3 DNA: TGTGCCAGGCCAGCGGGAGGGCCAGGGGAGACCCAGTACTTC.

The CDR3 reads CASTHGALGVNTEAFF. CDR3 coding DNA: TGTGCCAGTACCCACGGTGCCTTAGGGGTGAACACTGAAGCTTTCTTT. The rearrangement links TRBV19 to TRBJ1-1; TRBD1 is a possible D gene (5 bases). The CDR3 contains 16 residues. CDR1 and CDR2 (germline): LNHDA, SQIVND (reference sequence). Trimming shortened V by 7 bases and J by 0 bases, and 18 bases separated the two germline ends.

V gene TRBV15 combines with J gene TRBJ2-1, with 8 nucleotides matching TRBD2. This CDR3 is 17 amino acids long. V lost 0 bases, J lost 0 bases, and 4 bases stayed unmatched. Germline V gene sequence: CDR1 LNHNV, CDR2 YYDKDF (reference sequence). The CDR3 region is CATSRDGSGSSYNEQFF. CDR3 coding DNA: TGTGCCACCAGCAGAGACGGGAGCGGGAGCTCCTACAATGAGCAGTTCTTC. The entire variable domain, with the rest obtained from reference TRBV15 and TRBJ2-1, is as follows: DAMVIQNPRYQVTQFGKPVTLSCSQTLNHNVMYWYQQKSSQAPKLLFHYYDKDFNNEADTPDNFQSRRPNTSFCFLDIRSPGLGDTAMYLCATSRDGSGSSYNEQFFGPGTRLTVL.

V gene TRBV11-1 combines with J gene TRBJ2-3; 12 bases fit TRBD1. CDR1 and CDR2 (germline): SGHAT, FQDESV (reference sequence). Trimming cost V 5 bases and J 5 bases; bases outside gene matches: 2. The CDR3 extends over 14 amino acids. CDR3 protein: CASSRDRGLDTQYF. In nucleotides, the CDR3 is TGTGCCAGCAGCCGGGACAGGGGGCTAGATACGCAGTATTTT. The full variable domain, its missing parts supplied by reference TRBV11-1 and TRBJ2-3, is EAEVAQSPRYKITEKSQAVAFWCDPISGHATLYWYRQILGQGPELLVQFQDESVVDDSQLPKDRFSAERLKGVDSTLKIQPAELGDSAMYLCASSRDRGLDTQYFGPGTRLTVL.

V gene TRBV29-1 combines with J gene TRBJ2-5; D tentatively fits TRBD1 or TRBD2 (5 bases each). This CDR3 spans 12 amino acids. CDR1 and CDR2 (germline): SQVTM, ANQGSEA. V lost 4 bases and J lost 3, with 9 bases in between. For the CDR3, the DNA is TGCAGCGTTGGGGAGACAGAAGAGACCCAGTACTTC. Its translation: CSVGETEETQYF.

A single count supports this clone. V is TRBV11-2 and J is TRBJ1-5; unclear D gene. Germline V gene sequence: CDR1 SGHAT, CDR2 FQNNGV. The CDR3 loop spans 13 amino acids. The V end was cut by 3 bases, the J end by 6 bases, with 9 bases between. CDR3 DNA: TGTGCCAGCAGCTTGAGGGCAGCTCAGCCCCAGCATTTT. It yields the protein CASSLRAAQPQHF.

The CDR3 DNA sequence: TGTGCCAGCTCACCAGCCCTAGCCCACGAGCAGTACTTC. Its translation is CASSPALAHEQYF. The chain recombines TRBV18 with TRBJ2-7; the D gene is possibly TRBD2 (5 bases). Germline CDR1 is KGHSH and CDR2 is LQKENI. The CDR3 covers 13 residues. V lost 2 bases to trimming and J lost 5 bases, with 10 bases between them.

With respect to this clone: This could be a read error, since a much larger clone is one nucleotide away. Because the CDR3 is missing its conserved closing phenylalanine or tryptophan, this is likely a read error. The J gene is TRBJ1-1, the V gene TRBV7-3; tentative D call: TRBD1 (6 bases). The V gene lost 5 bases and the J gene lost 0 bases, with 13 bases spanning the gap. Germline V gene lookup returns CDR1 SGHTA and CDR2 FQGTGA. CDR3 length: 15 residues. DNA of the CDR3: TGTGCCAGCAGCCCTTCGGGGGGCCTGAACACTGAAGCTTTCTTG. Protein product: CASSPSGGLNTEAFL.

DNA of the CDR3: TGTGCCAGCAGCTTAGGAGGGTCTGGGGCCAACGTCCTGACTTTC. Amino acid sequence: CASSLGGSGANVLTF. The chain has TRBV7-2 and TRBJ2-6; TRBD2 might be the D (5 bases). This CDR3 comprises 15 residues. Germline assignment: CDR1 SGHTA and CDR2 FQGNSA. V dropped 1 base and J dropped 1 base, with 5 bases sitting between them.

The rearrangement uses TRBV28 and TRBJ2-4; 10 bases match TRBD2. The junction had 6 bases not matched to a gene; V was cut back by 4 bases and J by 0 bases. Germline V gene sequence: CDR1 MDHEN, CDR2 SYDVKM. The CDR3 runs to 17 residues. The CDR3 loop is CASSSAGLASAKNIQYF. The CDR3 coding sequence is TGTGCCAGCAGTTCAGCGGGACTAGCGTCAGCCAAAAACATTCAGTACTTC.